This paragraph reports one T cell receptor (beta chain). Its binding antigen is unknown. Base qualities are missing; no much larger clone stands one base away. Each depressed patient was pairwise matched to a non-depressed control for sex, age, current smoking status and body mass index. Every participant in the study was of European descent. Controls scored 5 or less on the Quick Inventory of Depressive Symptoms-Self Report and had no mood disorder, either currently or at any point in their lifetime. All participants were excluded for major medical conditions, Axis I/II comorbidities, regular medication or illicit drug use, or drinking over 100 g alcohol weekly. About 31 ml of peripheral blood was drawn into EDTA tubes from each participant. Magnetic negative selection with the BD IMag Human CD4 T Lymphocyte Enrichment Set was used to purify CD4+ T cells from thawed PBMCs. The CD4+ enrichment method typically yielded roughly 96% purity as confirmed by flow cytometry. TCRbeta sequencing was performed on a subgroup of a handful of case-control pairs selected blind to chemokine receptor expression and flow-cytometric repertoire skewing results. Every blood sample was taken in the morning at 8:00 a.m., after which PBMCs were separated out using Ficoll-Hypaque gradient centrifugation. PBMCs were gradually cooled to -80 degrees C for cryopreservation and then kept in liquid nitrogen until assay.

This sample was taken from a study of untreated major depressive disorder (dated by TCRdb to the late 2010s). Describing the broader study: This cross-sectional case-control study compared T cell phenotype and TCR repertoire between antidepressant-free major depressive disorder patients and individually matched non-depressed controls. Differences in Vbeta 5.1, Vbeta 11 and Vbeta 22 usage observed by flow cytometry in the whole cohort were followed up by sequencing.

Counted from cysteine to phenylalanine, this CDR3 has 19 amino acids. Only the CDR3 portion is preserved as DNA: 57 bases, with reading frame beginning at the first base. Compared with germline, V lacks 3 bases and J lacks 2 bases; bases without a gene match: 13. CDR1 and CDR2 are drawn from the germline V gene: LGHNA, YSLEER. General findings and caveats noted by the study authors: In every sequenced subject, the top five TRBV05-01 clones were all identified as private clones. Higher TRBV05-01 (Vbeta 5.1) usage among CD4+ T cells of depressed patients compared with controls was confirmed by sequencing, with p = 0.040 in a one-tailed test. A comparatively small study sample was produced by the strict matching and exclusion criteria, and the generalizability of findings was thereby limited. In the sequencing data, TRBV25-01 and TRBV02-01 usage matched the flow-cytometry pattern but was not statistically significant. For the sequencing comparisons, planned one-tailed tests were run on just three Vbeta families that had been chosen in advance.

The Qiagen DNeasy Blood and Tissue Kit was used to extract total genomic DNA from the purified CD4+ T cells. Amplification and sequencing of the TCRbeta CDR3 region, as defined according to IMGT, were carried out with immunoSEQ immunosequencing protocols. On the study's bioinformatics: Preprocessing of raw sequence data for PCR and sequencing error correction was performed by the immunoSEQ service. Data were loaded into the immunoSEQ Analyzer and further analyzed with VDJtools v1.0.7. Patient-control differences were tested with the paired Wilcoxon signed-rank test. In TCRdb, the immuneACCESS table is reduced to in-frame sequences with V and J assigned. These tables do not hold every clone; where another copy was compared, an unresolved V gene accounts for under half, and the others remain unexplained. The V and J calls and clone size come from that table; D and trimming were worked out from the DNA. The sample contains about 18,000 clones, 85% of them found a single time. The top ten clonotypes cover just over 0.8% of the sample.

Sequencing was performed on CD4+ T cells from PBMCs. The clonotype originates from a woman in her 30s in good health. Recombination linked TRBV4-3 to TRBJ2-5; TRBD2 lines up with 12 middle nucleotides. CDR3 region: CASSHTTDAGTSGQETQYF. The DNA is TGCGCCAGCAGCCACACGACCGATGCCGGGACTAGCGGGCAAGAGACCCAGTACTTC.